A single sample is the source of the 19 T cell receptor beta chains below, sequenced in a study of T cell responses to AZD1222 COVID-19 vaccine. The data were produced by immunoSEQ multiplex PCR, yet TCRdb's version contains in-frame clones alone and is incomplete. The sample yields 110,000 to 150,000 clones, 92% seen once. The specimen comprised peripheral blood, sampled 28 days after the second AZD1222 dose. These TCRs come from an adult who received the AZD1222 COVID-19 vaccine.

The rearrangement uses TRBV9 and TRBJ2-5; maybe TRBD2 (7 bases). Germline-derived CDR1 and CDR2 are SGDLS and YYNGEE. V was pared by 4 bases and J by 5 bases, with 18 bases between. This CDR3 comprises 15 residues. The CDR3 loop reads CASSPPRGGQETQYF. The CDR3 bases are TGTGCCAGCAGCCCCCCTAGGGGGGGCCAGGAGACCCAGTACTTC.

The chain has TRBV29-1 and TRBJ2-5, with D possibly being TRBD1 (6 bases). Germline V gene data show CDR1 as SQVTM and CDR2 as ANQGSEA. Trimming took 2 bases from V and 0 from J, leaving 13 bases between them. CDR3 length: 15 amino acids. The CDR3: CSVESLGDNQETQYF. In DNA, the CDR3 is TGCAGCGTTGAATCTTTAGGGGACAACCAAGAGACCCAGTACTTC.

Of note for this clone: The identical CDR3 is also encoded by other nucleotide sequences in the sample. This sequence joins TRBV28 and TRBJ1-2; 7 positions match TRBD1. The CDR3 is 14 amino acids. Germline V CDR1 and CDR2: MDHEN, SYDVKM. V was clipped by 6 bases and J by 0 bases; unmatched bases: 4. The CDR3 bases are TGTGCCAGCAGAACGGGACAGTCTAACTATGGCTACACCTTC. Amino acid sequence: CASRTGQSNYGYTF.

The chain couples TRBV11-2 to TRBJ2-3, with D tentatively TRBD1 (6 bases). The CDR3 loop spans 18 amino acids. V gave up 0 bases and J gave up 0 bases, with 16 bases separating them. Germline V gene data show CDR1 as SGHAT and CDR2 as FQNNGV. DNA of the CDR3: TGTGCCAGCAGCTTAGATGGGCAGGGGAGTTCTAGCACAGATACGCAGTATTTT. Its translation is CASSLDGQGSSSTDTQYF.

The rearrangement joins TRBV14 to TRBJ2-5; weak D call: TRBD1 (5 bases). This CDR3 is built from 18 residues. Germline V CDR1 and CDR2: SGHDN, FVKESK. V lost 4 bases and J 0 bases, leaving 21 bases between the germline ends. The CDR3: CASSPHNGRRQYQETQYF. In nucleotides, the CDR3 is TGTGCCAGCAGCCCGCACAATGGGCGGCGACAGTACCAAGAGACCCAGTACTTC.

The J gene is TRBJ2-1, the V gene TRBV24-1; 7 bases are shared with TRBD2. Losses at the gene ends were 5 bases for V and 8 bases for J; bases not matched to a gene: 5. Germline V gene lookup returns CDR1 KGHDR and CDR2 SFDVKD. The CDR3 consists of 13 residues. The CDR3 nucleotides read TGTGCCACCAGTGGGGGGGGTGCGGATGAGCAGTTCTTC. The encoded protein is CATSGGGADEQFF.

CDR3 in amino acids: CASSPYHFTGELFF. CDR3 coding DNA: TGTGCCAGCAGCCCTTATCACTTCACCGGGGAGCTGTTTTTT. The V and J genes are TRBV9 and TRBJ2-2; D remains ambiguous. The V and J ends lost 4 bases and 4 bases respectively, with 11 bases between them. This CDR3 comprises 14 residues. Germline V lookup: CDR1 SGDLS, CDR2 YYNGEE.

The CDR3 spells CSVGITGQETQYF. CDR3 DNA: TGCAGCGTTGGAATAACAGGCCAAGAGACCCAGTACTTC. The chain uses TRBV29-1 and TRBJ2-5; weak D call: TRBD1 (5 bases). Germline V gives CDR1 SQVTM, CDR2 ANQGSEA. This CDR3 comprises 13 residues. V dropped 4 bases and J dropped 1 base, with 10 bases sitting between them. Full variable domain (missing parts from reference TRBV29-1 and TRBJ2-5): SAVISQKPSRDICQRGTSLTIQCQVDSQVTMMFWYRQQPGQSLTLIATANQGSEATYESGFVIDKFPISRPNLTFSTLTVSNMSPEDSSIYLCSVGITGQETQYFGPGTRLLVL.

This rearrangement joins TRBV7-3 to TRBJ1-3; D not certain. This CDR3 region has 14 residues. CDR1 and CDR2 (germline): SGHTA, FQGTGA. V lost 5 bases to trimming and J lost 0 bases, with 8 bases between them. The DNA for the CDR3 is TGTGCCAGCAGCAACCCCGGCTCTGGAAACACCATATATTTT. It specifies CASSNPGSGNTIYF.

This chain connects TRBV15 to TRBJ1-2; 10 bases agree with TRBD1. The CDR3 spans 17 residues. CDR1 is LNHNV, CDR2 YYDKDF, per germline (reference sequence). V gave up 2 bases and J gave up 5 bases; unmatched junction bases: 11. CDR3 loop: CATSRPPRRDRGYGYTF. The CDR3 DNA follows: TGTGCCACCAGCAGACCCCCCCGCAGGGACAGGGGATATGGCTACACCTTC. The entire variable domain, with the rest obtained from reference TRBV15 and TRBJ1-2, is as follows: DAMVIQNPRYQVTQFGKPVTLSCSQTLNHNVMYWYQQKSSQAPKLLFHYYDKDFNNEADTPDNFQSRRPNTSFCFLDIRSPGLGDTAMYLCATSRPPRRDRGYGYTFGSGTRLTVV.

This clone has a single count. The CDR3 DNA follows: TGTGCCAGCAGTTCCCGACAGGGGACGACGGGGGAAAAACTGTTTTTT. This encodes CASSSRQGTTGEKLFF. The V gene is TRBV27, the J gene TRBJ1-4; 8 bases align to TRBD1. The CDR3 is made up of 16 amino acids. Germline V lookup: CDR1 MNHEY, CDR2 SMNVEV (reference sequence). The V and J ends lost 4 bases and 8 bases, in that order; junction bases with no gene match: 12.

The chain joins TRBV27 to TRBJ1-3; a weak D match, TRBD1 (6 bases). V lost 0 bases, J lost 2 bases, and 11 bases lay in between. Germline CDR1 reads MNHEY; CDR2 reads SMNVEV (reference sequence). The CDR3 loop spans 16 amino acids. For the CDR3, the DNA is TGTGCCAGCAGTTTATCTTTGGGGGCTCCTGGAAACACCATATATTTT. It codes for CASSLSLGAPGNTIYF.

The chain recombines TRBV19 with TRBJ1-5; D gene uncertain. The CDR3 spans 18 residues. The germline gives CDR1 LNHDA, CDR2 SQIVND (reference sequence). Trimming pared 7 bases from V and 2 bases from J, leaving 24 bases between. In nucleotides, the CDR3 is TGTGCCAGTAACTGGAGGACGGACGCACTAAGGGGCAATCAGCCCCAGCATTTT. Protein: CASNWRTDALRGNQPQHF.

This chain uses TRBV3-1 (or the pseudogene TRBV3-2) with TRBJ2-3; 8 bases fit TRBD2. The J segment lost 3 bases and the V segment lost 4 bases, leaving 3 bases of the junction unmatched. CDR1 and CDR2 (germline): LGHDT, YNNKEL (reference sequence). This CDR3 spans 14 amino acids. DNA of the CDR3: TGTGCCAGCAGCCTAGAGCGGGAGACAGATACGCAGTATTTT. Protein product: CASSLERETDTQYF.

The chain combines TRBV5-1 with TRBJ2-3, with TRBD2 identical over 7 bases. From germline, CDR1 is SGHRS and CDR2 YFSETQ. The CDR3 length is 16 residues. With V trimmed by 2 bases and J by 2 bases, 8 bases remained unmatched. The chain's CDR3 is CASSFGLADPTDTQYF. CDR3 in DNA: TGCGCCAGCAGCTTCGGCCTAGCGGACCCCACAGATACGCAGTATTTT.

V and J are TRBV28 and TRBJ2-5, with 8 nucleotides matching TRBD2. V lost 5 bases, J lost 2 bases, and 10 bases stayed unmatched. The germline V gene encodes CDR1 MDHEN and CDR2 SYDVKM. This CDR3 has 16 amino acids. The CDR3 nucleotides read TGTGCCAGCAGTCAAAGCACTAGCGGTGATCAAGAGACCCAGTACTTC. Translating it yields CASSQSTSGDQETQYF.

V is TRBV12-3 or TRBV12-4 and J is TRBJ1-1; D remains ambiguous. This CDR3 has 13 residues. V shed 4 bases and J shed 3 bases, with 9 bases lying between them. This CDR3 reads CASSWMRYTEAFF. The CDR3 DNA is TGTGCCAGCAGTTGGATGAGGTACACTGAAGCTTTCTTT.

The chain couples TRBV14 to TRBJ2-7; D ambiguous. V lost 1 base to trimming and J lost 4 bases, with 8 bases between them. The germline V gene encodes CDR1 SGHDN and CDR2 FVKESK. This CDR3 has 13 residues. The CDR3 spells CASSQVREYEQYF. DNA for the CDR3: TGTGCCAGCAGCCAAGTTCGCGAATACGAGCAGTACTTC.

The gene calls are TRBV6-5 and TRBJ1-2; D is perhaps TRBD1 (5 bases). CDR3 length equals 15 residues. The V gene's germline CDR1 is MNHEY and CDR2 SVGAGI. Trimming took off 7 bases at V and 9 bases at J, with 24 bases between the two ends. CDR3 coding DNA: TGTGCCAGCACCGAAGGCCAGGGAAGGGGATGGAGCTACACCTTC. This translates into CASTEGQGRGWSYTF.